These 25 T cell receptor beta chains share one sample of origin, sequenced in a study of blood T cell repertoires in COVID-19. Profiled with immunoSEQ multiplex PCR; TCRdb holds only in-frame clones, not every one. The sample contains approximately 280,000 clones, 75% to 90% of which appear only once. Material: peripheral blood. The origin of the receptors is a woman in her 30s who had recovered from COVID-19.

About this clone: Other nucleotide sequences from this sample produce the same CDR3. This sequence joins TRBV27 and TRBJ1-1; possible D gene TRBD1, 5 bases. Trimming shortened V by 8 bases and J by 4 bases, and 8 bases separated the two germline ends. Per the germline V gene, CDR1 is MNHEY and CDR2 is SMNVEV (reference sequence). The CDR3 contains 11 residues. The CDR3 DNA is TGTGCCAGCCGGAGGGGCACTGAAGCTTTCTTT. Protein sequence: CASRRGTEAFF.

The V gene is TRBV19, the J gene TRBJ2-3, with TRBD2 matching over 11 bases. V lost 7 bases to trimming and J lost 0 bases; unmatched junction nucleotides: 6. The CDR3 contains 16 residues. Germline V CDR1 and CDR2: LNHDA, SQIVND (reference sequence). In nucleotides, the CDR3 is TGTGCCAGTACCTATAGCGGGGGGGCTAGCACAGATACGCAGTATTTT. The encoded protein is CASTYSGGASTDTQYF.

V gene TRBV12-3 or TRBV12-4 combines with J gene TRBJ1-1; D is undetermined. The V gene lost 8 bases and the J gene lost 6 bases, with 16 bases spanning the gap. CDR3 length: 13 amino acids. The CDR3 loop reads CASGFQVLAEAFF. The CDR3, as DNA: TGTGCCAGCGGATTTCAGGTGCTCGCTGAAGCTTTCTTT.

A few counts support this clone. The CDR3 region is CATSPGGDQPYEQYF. The CDR3, as DNA: TGTGCCACCAGCCCAGGGGGCGATCAACCCTACGAGCAGTACTTC. The genes are TRBV15 and TRBJ2-7; 8 positions agree with TRBD1. CDR3 size: 15 residues. Germline V CDR1 and CDR2: LNHNV, YYDKDF (reference sequence). The V and J ends lost 5 bases and 2 bases, in that order; junction bases with no gene match: 8.

The chain combines TRBV25-1 with TRBJ1-2; the D gene is possibly TRBD1 (6 bases). In germline, CDR1 is MGHDK, CDR2 SYGVNS. Trimming took 6 bases from V and 4 from J, leaving 15 bases between them. There are 14 residues in the CDR3. This CDR3 is CASRLTGSPYGYTF. In DNA, the CDR3 is TGTGCCAGCAGATTAACAGGGAGCCCCTATGGCTACACCTTC.

The rearrangement joins TRBV6-5 to TRBJ1-2; 11 bases line up with TRBD1. V trimming: 8 bases; J trimming: 5 bases; junction bases outside the gene matches: 1. This CDR3 region has 12 residues. CDR1 MNHEY and CDR2 SVGAGI come from the germline V gene. This CDR3 reads CASGTGGYGYTF. The DNA of the CDR3 is TGTGCCAGCGGGACAGGGGGATATGGCTACACCTTC.

This chain uses TRBV10-3 with TRBJ2-2; 7 bases agree with TRBD2. V trimming: 8 bases; J trimming: 1 base; junction bases outside the gene matches: 7. Germline V gene lookup returns CDR1 ENHRY and CDR2 SYGVKD. The CDR3 length is 15 residues. The CDR3 is CAISTGLQNTGELFF. The CDR3 nucleotides are TGTGCCATCTCTACGGGACTACAGAACACCGGGGAGCTGTTTTTT.

This rearrangement joins TRBV5-1 to TRBJ1-6, with D perhaps TRBD1 (5 bases). The CDR3 contains 15 residues. From germline, CDR1 is SGHRS and CDR2 YFSETQ. Trimming shortened V by 0 bases and J by 7 bases, and 11 bases separated the two germline ends. The CDR3: CASSLEAGKNSPLHF. CDR3 nucleotides: TGCGCCAGCAGCTTGGAGGCAGGGAAGAATTCACCCCTCCACTTT.

The CDR3 DNA is TGTGCCACCAGCGATCCGGGACAGGGTTACGAGCAGTACTTC. Its protein product is CATSDPGQGYEQYF. The chain is built from TRBV15 and TRBJ2-7, with 9 bases lining up with TRBD1. Looked up from germline, CDR1 is LNHNV and CDR2 is YYDKDF (reference sequence). The V and J ends lost 5 bases and 4 bases, in that order; junction bases with no gene match: 6. This CDR3 has 14 residues.

The V gene is TRBV6-2 or TRBV6-3, the J gene TRBJ2-3, with D hard to call. Trimming removed 4 bases at V and 3 bases at J, with 11 bases between. Per germline, CDR1 MNHEY and CDR2 SVGEGT. This CDR3 region has 14 residues. DNA of the CDR3: TGTGCCAGCAGTTTCACCCGACTGACAGATACGCAGTATTTT. The encoded protein is CASSFTRLTDTQYF.

The genes are TRBV7-9 and TRBJ2-5; D might be TRBD2 (5 bases). Trimming cost V 4 bases and J 6 bases, with 15 bases left between them. The CDR3 has 14 residues. Germline lookup yields CDR1 SEHNR and CDR2 FQNEAQ (reference sequence). CDR3 in amino acids: CASSSHDLAKTQYF. The CDR3 region has the DNA TGTGCCAGCAGCTCCCACGACCTAGCAAAGACCCAGTACTTC.

This chain links TRBV29-1 with TRBJ2-7; the match to TRBD1 covers 7 bases. The J segment lost 2 bases and the V segment lost 5 bases, leaving 12 bases of the junction unmatched. In germline, CDR1 is SQVTM, CDR2 ANQGSEA. This CDR3 has 15 residues. CDR3: CSVYDRVVGTYEQYF. The CDR3 region has the DNA TGCAGCGTTTATGACAGGGTTGTAGGCACCTACGAGCAGTACTTC.

J is TRBJ2-1 and V is TRBV27; TRBD2 matches at 9 bases. The V gene's germline CDR1 is MNHEY and CDR2 SMNVEV (reference sequence). The CDR3 spans 15 residues. With 3 bases clipped from V and 4 bases from J, the junction kept 4 bases outside the gene matches. The CDR3 here is CASSLDAGGYNEQFF. CDR3 nucleotide sequence: TGTGCCAGCAGTTTGGACGCGGGAGGGTACAATGAGCAGTTCTTC.

The genes are TRBV7-9 and TRBJ2-7; D perhaps matches TRBD2 (6 bases). The V and J ends lost 7 bases and 2 bases respectively, with 15 bases between them. Germline assignment: CDR1 SEHNR and CDR2 FQNEAQ (reference sequence). This CDR3 has 14 residues. The CDR3, as DNA: TGTGCCAGCACCCCCCGGAGGGCGACCTACGAGCAGTACTTC. Encoded protein: CASTPRRATYEQYF. Supplemented by reference TRBV7-9 and TRBJ2-7, the full variable domain reads DTGVSQNPRHKITKRGQNVTFRCDPISEHNRLYWYRQTLGQGPEFLTYFQNEAQLEKSRLLSDRFSAERPKGSFSTLEIQRTEQGDSAMYLCASTPRRATYEQYFGPGTRLTVT.

This chain uses TRBV3-1 (or the pseudogene TRBV3-2) with TRBJ2-1; weak D call: TRBD1 (5 bases). Germline V gene sequence: CDR1 LGHDT, CDR2 YNNKEL (reference sequence). Trimming removed 3 bases from V and 8 bases from J, with 11 bases in between. This CDR3 is built from 13 residues. CDR3: CASSQSGYHEQFF. The CDR3, as DNA: TGTGCCAGCAGCCAGTCAGGGTATCATGAGCAGTTCTTC.

J is TRBJ2-6 and V is TRBV20-1, with 8 positions matching TRBD2. Unmatched junction bases numbered 8, after V lost 3 bases and J lost 1 base. Germline V gene sequence: CDR1 DFQATT, CDR2 SNEGSKA (reference sequence). The CDR3 is made up of 17 amino acids. This CDR3 reads CSASMLAGVSGANVLTF. The CDR3 bases are TGCAGTGCTAGTATGCTAGCGGGTGTGTCTGGGGCCAACGTCCTGACTTTC.

CDR3 bases: TGTGCCAGCAGCTGGGCCGTTCTCAACACTGAAGCTTTCTTT. It is translated as CASSWAVLNTEAFF. The chain is built from TRBV7-2 and TRBJ1-1; D unresolved. Trimming took off 4 bases at V and 2 bases at J, with 11 bases between the two ends. Looked up from germline, CDR1 is SGHTA and CDR2 is FQGNSA. The CDR3 loop spans 14 amino acids.

This chain uses TRBV5-1 with TRBJ2-1; TRBD1 is a possible D gene (6 bases). Germline CDR1 and CDR2: SGHRS and YFSETQ. This CDR3 region has 16 residues. Trimming cost V 0 bases and J 5 bases, with 15 bases left between them. The CDR3 is CASSLDPYRANNEQFF. In DNA, the CDR3 is TGCGCCAGCAGCTTGGACCCCTACAGGGCTAACAATGAGCAGTTCTTC.

This clone showed up just once. This sequence joins TRBV18 and TRBJ1-1; no definite D call. Trimming removed 0 bases from V and 8 bases from J, with 7 bases in between. The germline gives CDR1 KGHSH, CDR2 LQKENI. The CDR3 is 12 amino acids. CDR3 sequence (DNA): TGTGCCAGCTCACCACCGGGCAGGGAAGCTTTCTTT. Protein: CASSPPGREAFF.

The CDR3 region has the DNA TGTGCCACCAGCAGAGGCGGACTAGCGGTCTACGAGCAGTACTTC. Its translation is CATSRGGLAVYEQYF. The chain has TRBV15 and TRBJ2-7; 10 positions agree with TRBD2. V was pared by 1 base and J by 3 bases, with 3 bases of the junction left unmatched. CDR3 length: 15 residues. CDR1 and CDR2 (germline): LNHNV, YYDKDF (reference sequence).

This clone has more than one count but fewer than ten. This chain joins TRBV28 and TRBJ2-7, with D tentatively TRBD1 (5 bases). V lost 8 bases and J 5 bases, leaving 25 bases between the germline ends. The CDR3 extends over 16 amino acids. In germline, CDR1 is MDHEN, CDR2 SYDVKM. CDR3 loop: CASLPTGRRLIDEQYF. The CDR3 region has the DNA TGTGCCAGCCTTCCCACAGGTAGGCGCCTAATCGACGAGCAGTACTTC.

The V call is TRBV7-8, the J call TRBJ1-3, with D possibly being TRBD1 (5 bases). In germline, CDR1 is SGHVS, CDR2 FQNEAQ. Trimming removed 3 bases at V and 7 bases at J, with 7 bases between. This CDR3 has 12 amino acids. CDR3 in amino acids: CASSLEGNTIYF. CDR3 DNA sequence: TGTGCCAGCAGCTTGGAGGGGAACACCATATATTTT.

About this clone: This same CDR3 is encoded by further DNA sequences in the sample. The rearrangement joins TRBV5-4 to TRBJ2-5; 8 nucleotides match TRBD1. The CDR3 is 14 amino acids. V shed 4 bases, J shed 0 bases, and the junction held 2 bases outside the gene matches. CDR1 and CDR2 from the germline V gene are SGHNT and YYREEE (reference sequence). CDR3 loop: CASSRQGYQETQYF. The CDR3 DNA follows: TGTGCCAGCAGCCGACAGGGGTACCAAGAGACCCAGTACTTC.

This clone came up once. V and J are TRBV6-4 and TRBJ2-5; D is unresolved. Germline CDR1 MRHNA, CDR2 SNTAGT. CDR3 length: 13 residues. V dropped 6 bases and J dropped 5 bases, with 13 bases sitting between them. CDR3 loop: CASRFDIGETQYF. The DNA of the CDR3 is TGTGCCAGCAGGTTTGACATTGGGGAGACCCAGTACTTC.

The CDR3 nucleotides are TGTGCCAGCAGTTCCACCCCGGGACAGGGGGCTTCCACCTACTACGAGCAGTACTTC. Residues: CASSSTPGQGASTYYEQYF. The V gene is TRBV6-4, the J gene TRBJ2-7; 12 nucleotides line up with TRBD1. The junction had 17 bases not matched to a gene; V was cut back by 5 bases and J by 3 bases. Germline CDR1 is MRHNA and CDR2 is SNTAGT. This CDR3 is built from 19 residues.